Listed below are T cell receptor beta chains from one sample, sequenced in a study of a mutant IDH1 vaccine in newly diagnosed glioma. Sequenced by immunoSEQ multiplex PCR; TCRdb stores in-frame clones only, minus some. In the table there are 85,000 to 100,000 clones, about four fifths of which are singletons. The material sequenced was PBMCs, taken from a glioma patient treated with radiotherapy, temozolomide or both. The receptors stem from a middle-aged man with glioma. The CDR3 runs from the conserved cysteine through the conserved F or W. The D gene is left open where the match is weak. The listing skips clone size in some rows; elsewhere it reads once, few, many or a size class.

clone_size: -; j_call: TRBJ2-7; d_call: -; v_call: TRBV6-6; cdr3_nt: TGTGCCAGCAGCCCCGGGGGTTACGAGCAGTACTTC; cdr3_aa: CASSPGGYEQYF
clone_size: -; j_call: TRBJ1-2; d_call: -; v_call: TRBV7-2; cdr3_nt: TGTGCCAGCAGCTTAGCGGCGGATCTCGGTGGCTACACCTTC; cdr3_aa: CASSLAADLGGYTF
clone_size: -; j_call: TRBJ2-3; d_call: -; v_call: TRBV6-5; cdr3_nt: TGTGCCAGCGCTACAGCGGCGGGGTCAGATACGCAGTATTTT; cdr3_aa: CASATAAGSDTQYF
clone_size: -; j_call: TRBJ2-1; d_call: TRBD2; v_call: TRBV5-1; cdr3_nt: TGCGCCAGCAGTTTGACTAGCGTTAGTGAGCAGTTCTTC; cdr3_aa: CASSLTSVSEQFF
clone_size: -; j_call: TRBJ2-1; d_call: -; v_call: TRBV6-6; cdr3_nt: TGTGCCAGCAGTTTCCGGGGGGAGCAGTTCTTC; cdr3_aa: CASSFRGEQFF
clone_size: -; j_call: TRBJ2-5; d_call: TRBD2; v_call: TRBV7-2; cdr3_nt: TGTGCCAGCAGCTTAGGGACTGGCGGGGGGGCCAGAGAGACCCAGTACTTC; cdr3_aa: CASSLGTGGGARETQYF
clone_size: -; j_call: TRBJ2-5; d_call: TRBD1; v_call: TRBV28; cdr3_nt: TGTGCCAGCAGCCAAGACAGGGAAGCAGGGGAGACCCAGTACTTC; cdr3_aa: CASSQDREAGETQYF
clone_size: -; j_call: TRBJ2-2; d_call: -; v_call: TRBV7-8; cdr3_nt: TGTGCCAGCAGCTTGATCCGGCCAGGGACGAACACCGGGGAGCTGTTTTTT; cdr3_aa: CASSLIRPGTNTGELFF
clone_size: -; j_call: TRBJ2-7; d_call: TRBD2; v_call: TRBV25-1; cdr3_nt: TGTGCCAGCAAAACCTTCGGACTAGCGGGCTACGAGCAGTACTTC; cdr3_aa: CASKTFGLAGYEQYF
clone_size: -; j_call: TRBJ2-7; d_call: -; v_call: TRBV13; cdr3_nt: TGTGCCAGCAGCCGAAATTCCTTCCACGAGCAGTACTTC; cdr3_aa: CASSRNSFHEQYF
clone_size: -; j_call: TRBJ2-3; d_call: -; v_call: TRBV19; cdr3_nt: TGTGCCAGTACAACAGGGAGCACAGATACGCAGTATTTT; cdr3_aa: CASTTGSTDTQYF
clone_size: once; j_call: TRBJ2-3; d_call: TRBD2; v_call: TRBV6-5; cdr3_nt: TGTGCCAGCAGAGTTACTAGCGTTAGCACAGATACGCAGTATTTT; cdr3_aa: CASRVTSVSTDTQYF
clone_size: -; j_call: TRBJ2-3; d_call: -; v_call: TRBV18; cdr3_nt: TGTGCCAGCTCACCAGATCGCCCGGGCGGTGAAACAGATACGCAGTATTTT; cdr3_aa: CASSPDRPGGETDTQYF
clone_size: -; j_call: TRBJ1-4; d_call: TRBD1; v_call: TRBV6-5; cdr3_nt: TGTGCCAGCAGCCGCGACAGGGCAACTAATGAAAAACTGTTTTTT; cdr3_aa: CASSRDRATNEKLFF
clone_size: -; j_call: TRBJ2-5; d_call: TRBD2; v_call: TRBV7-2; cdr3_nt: TGTGCCAGCAGCTCCCAAGCGGGGGGGGCAGAGACCCAGTACTTC; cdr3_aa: CASSSQAGGAETQYF
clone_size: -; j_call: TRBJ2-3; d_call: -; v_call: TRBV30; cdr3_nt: TGTGCCTGGCGTGGGATCGGCACAGATACGCAGTATTTT; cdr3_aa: CAWRGIGTDTQYF
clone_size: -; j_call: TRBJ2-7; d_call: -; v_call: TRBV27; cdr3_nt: TGTGCCAGCAGTTCCCTAGGAAGCTACGAGCAGTACTTC; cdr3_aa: CASSSLGSYEQYF
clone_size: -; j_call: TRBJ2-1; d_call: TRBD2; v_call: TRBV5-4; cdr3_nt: TGTGCCAGCAGCCTTTCTAGCGGGGGGGCAACTGAGCAGTTCTTC; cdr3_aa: CASSLSSGGATEQFF
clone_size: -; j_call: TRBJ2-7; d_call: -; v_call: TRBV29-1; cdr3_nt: TGCAGCGTTGAAGATGACATAGGGGGCGGGAGGTCGTCATACGAGCAGTACTTC; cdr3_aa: CSVEDDIGGGRSSYEQYF
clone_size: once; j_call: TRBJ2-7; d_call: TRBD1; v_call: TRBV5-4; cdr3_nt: TGTGCCAGCAGCTTGGGTGAAGGGACAGGGGGCGGGTACGAGCAGTACTTC; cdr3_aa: CASSLGEGTGGGYEQYF
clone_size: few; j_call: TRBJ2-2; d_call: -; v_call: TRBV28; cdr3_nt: TGTGCCAGCAGTTTTCGGTCCGCCTCCGGGGAGCTGTTTTTT; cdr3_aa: CASSFRSASGELFF
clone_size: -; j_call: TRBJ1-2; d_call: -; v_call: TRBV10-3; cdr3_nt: TGTGCCATCAGTGATAGTGACCTTGATGGCTACACCTTC; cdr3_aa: CAISDSDLDGYTF
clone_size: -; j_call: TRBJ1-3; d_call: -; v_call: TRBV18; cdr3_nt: TGTGCCAGCTCACCGGGGGATACTACTGGAAACACCATATATTTT; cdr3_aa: CASSPGDTTGNTIYF
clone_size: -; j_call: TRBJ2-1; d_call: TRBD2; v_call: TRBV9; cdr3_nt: TGTGCCAGCAGCACCGGGACTAGCGGGAGTTGGAATGAGCAGTTCTTC; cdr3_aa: CASSTGTSGSWNEQFF
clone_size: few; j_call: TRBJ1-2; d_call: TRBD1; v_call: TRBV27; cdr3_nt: TGTGCCAGCAGCCGGACAGGCTTTGCGGAGGGCTACACCTTC; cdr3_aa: CASSRTGFAEGYTF
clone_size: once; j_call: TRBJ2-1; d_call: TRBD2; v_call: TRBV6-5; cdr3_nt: TGTGCCAGCAGTAATATAGCGGGGCACAATGAGCAGTTCTTC; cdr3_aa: CASSNIAGHNEQFF
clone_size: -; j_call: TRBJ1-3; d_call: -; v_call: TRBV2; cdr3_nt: TGTGCCAGCGAGGCGGGGGCTGGAAACACCATATATTTT; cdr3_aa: CASEAGAGNTIYF
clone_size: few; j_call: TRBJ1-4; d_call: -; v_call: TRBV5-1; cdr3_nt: TGCGCCAGCAGCCAGGACGGGCGAGGTGAAAAACTGTTTTTT; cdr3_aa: CASSQDGRGEKLFF
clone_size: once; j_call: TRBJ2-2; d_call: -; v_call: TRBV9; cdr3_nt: TGTGCCAGCAGCGTAGGGAGCATGGCCGGGGAGCTGTTTTTT; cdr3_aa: CASSVGSMAGELFF
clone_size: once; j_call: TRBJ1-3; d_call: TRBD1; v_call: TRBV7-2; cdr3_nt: TGTGCCAGCAGCTTAGTGTGGGGACAGGGGCTCGATTTTGGAAACACCATATATTTT; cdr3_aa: CASSLVWGQGLDFGNTIYF
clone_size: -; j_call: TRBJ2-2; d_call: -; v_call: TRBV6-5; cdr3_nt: TGTGCCAGCAACAAGGGCACCGGGGAGCTGTTTTTT; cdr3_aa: CASNKGTGELFF
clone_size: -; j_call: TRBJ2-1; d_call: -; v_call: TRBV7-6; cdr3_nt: TGTGCCAGCAGCTTCGGGGACTACAATGAGCAGTTCTTC; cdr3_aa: CASSFGDYNEQFF
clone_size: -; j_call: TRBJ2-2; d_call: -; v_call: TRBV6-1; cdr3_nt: TGTGCCAGCAGTGTGTTCAGTAAGGGCACCGGGGAGCTGTTTTTT; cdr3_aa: CASSVFSKGTGELFF
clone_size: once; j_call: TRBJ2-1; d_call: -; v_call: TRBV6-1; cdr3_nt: TGTGCCAGCAGGGAAGGGGCTATTAGATGGGAGCAGTTCTTC; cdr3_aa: CASREGAIRWEQFF
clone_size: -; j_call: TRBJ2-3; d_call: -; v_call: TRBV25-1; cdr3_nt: TGTGCCAGCAGTGACAGGGGGGGGGCAGATACGCAGTATTTT; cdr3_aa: CASSDRGGADTQYF
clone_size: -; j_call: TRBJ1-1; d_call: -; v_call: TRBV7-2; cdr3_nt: TGTGCCAGCAGCTTAAAGGCGAACACTGAAGCTTTCTTT; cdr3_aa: CASSLKANTEAFF
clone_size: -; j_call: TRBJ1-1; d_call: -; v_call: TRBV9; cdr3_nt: TGTGCCAGCAGCGTACCCAGGCCAGAGGCTTTCTTT; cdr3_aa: CASSVPRPEAFF
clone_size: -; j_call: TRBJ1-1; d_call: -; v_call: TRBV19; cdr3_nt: TGTGCCAGTAGTATAGATTCAGGTCGGGGAAACACTGAAGCTTTCTTT; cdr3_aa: CASSIDSGRGNTEAFF
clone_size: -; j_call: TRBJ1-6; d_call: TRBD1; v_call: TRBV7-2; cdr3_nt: TGTGCCAGCAGCTTAGCGACAGGGCACAGTTCACCCCTCCACTTT; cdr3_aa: CASSLATGHSSPLHF
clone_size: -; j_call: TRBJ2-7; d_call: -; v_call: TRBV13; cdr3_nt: TGTGCCAGCAGTGAACTGGGTAGCGGAGCCTACGAGCAGTACTTC; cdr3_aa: CASSELGSGAYEQYF
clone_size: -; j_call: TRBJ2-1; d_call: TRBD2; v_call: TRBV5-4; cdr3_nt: TGTGCCAGCAGCTTGGGGCGGGGGGCCTGGTTAACGAATGAGCAGTTCTTC; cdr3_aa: CASSLGRGAWLTNEQFF
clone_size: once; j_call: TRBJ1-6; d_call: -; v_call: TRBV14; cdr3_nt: TGTGCCAGCAGCCCGCGTAGGGTCCTCTATAATTCACCCCTCCACTTT; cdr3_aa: CASSPRRVLYNSPLHF
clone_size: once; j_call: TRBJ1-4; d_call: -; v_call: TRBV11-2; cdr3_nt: TGTGCCAGCAGCTTATTAGCAGGGGTGAGGGGGGAAAAACTGTTTTTT; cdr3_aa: CASSLLAGVRGEKLFF
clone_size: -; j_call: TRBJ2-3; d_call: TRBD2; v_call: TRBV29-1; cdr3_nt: TGCAGCGTTGAAGATCCCGCTAGCGGTAATACGCAGTATTTT; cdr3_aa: CSVEDPASGNTQYF
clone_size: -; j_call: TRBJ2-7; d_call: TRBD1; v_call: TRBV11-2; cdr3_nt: TGTGCCAGCAGCTGGAGCCAGGGGGCACCTTTCGAGCAGTACTTC; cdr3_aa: CASSWSQGAPFEQYF